Following are 5 T cell receptor beta chains from one sample sequenced in a study of blood T cells in healthy people across ages. The second PCR ran 7 to 11 cycles with a sample-barcoded 5' primer and J-beta primers. TCRdb reanalysed the 5' RACE reads using MiXCR and keeps one entry per CDR3 protein. The sample includes more than 750,000 distinct CDR3 sequences, about 27% of them seen just once. In addition, the sample was reused for a study of T cells of mothers and their children.

Input material: blood. The receptor set was obtained from a woman aged 40 to 49 in good health.

This clonotype was seen ten or more times. This rearrangement joins TRBV15 to TRBJ2-1; 11 bases align to TRBD2. J lost 9 bases, V lost 2 bases, and 12 bases had no gene match. Per germline, CDR1 LNHNV and CDR2 YYDKDF (reference sequence). The CDR3 covers 17 residues. In nucleotides, the CDR3 is TGTGCCACCAGCAGACCCCCTAGCGGGGGGCCCCGCGGTGAGCAGTTCTTC. Translating gives CATSRPPSGGPRGEQFF.

This clonotype was seen a handful of times. V gene TRBV7-2 combines with J gene TRBJ1-2; TRBD1 aligns across 12 bases. The V gene's germline CDR1 is SGHTA and CDR2 FQGNSA. The length of the CDR3 is 15 residues. The junction had 6 bases not matched to a gene; V was cut back by 5 bases and J by 5 bases. In nucleotides, the CDR3 is TGTGCCAGCAGCACCAGGGACAGGGGGCCGTATGGCTACACCTTC. Encoded protein: CASSTRDRGPYGYTF.

This chain connects TRBV3-1 to TRBJ2-2; TRBD2 might be the D (5 bases). Germline V gives CDR1 LGHDT, CDR2 YNNKEL (reference sequence). This CDR3 is built from 15 residues. Trimming shortened V by 1 base and J by 4 bases, and 10 bases separated the two germline ends. Here the CDR3 DNA reads TGTGCCAGCAGCCAAGGAGGTGGGAGCACCGGGGAGCTGTTTTTT. It codes for CASSQGGGSTGELFF.

This clonotype came up a few times. Compared with germline, one end of the junction differs, possibly owing to a read error. The chain employs TRBV4-1 and TRBJ2-4; D is uncertain. Germline lookup yields CDR1 MGHRA and CDR2 YSYEKL. The CDR3 is 14 amino acids. The CDR3 region is CVSSQVVGKNIQYF. The CDR3 DNA sequence: TGCGTCAGCAGCCAAGTGGTAGGGAAAAACATTCAGTACTTC.

The rearrangement joins TRBV9 to TRBJ2-7; 7 nucleotides line up with TRBD1. CDR1 SGDLS and CDR2 YYNGEE come from the germline V gene. The J segment lost 6 bases and the V segment lost 3 bases, leaving 12 bases of the junction unmatched. This CDR3 comprises 15 residues. Here the CDR3 DNA reads TGTGCCAGCAGCGCTACAGGGGCTCCCTCAACCGAGCAGTACTTC. Protein product: CASSATGAPSTEQYF.